This T cell receptor beta chain was captured in a study of blood T cells in healthy people across ages. Findings and caveats of the study: In older individuals, TCR beta diversity per million T cells was lower, falling roughly linearly with age. Researchers report that TCR beta diversity correlated strongly with naive T cell percentage.

The authors isolated at least 7 million PBMCs per sample. CDR1 and CDR2 from the germline V gene are SGHVS and FQNEAQ. The CDR3 sequence is 15 residues long. Trimming cost V 5 bases and J 9 bases, with 20 bases left between them. With a J-beta primer mix and a sample-barcoded 5' primer, a second PCR ran about 7 to 11 cycles. TCRdb re-called the 5' RACE reads through MiXCR, storing one row per CDR3 protein. The top ten hold roughly 2.1% of the sample, which has under 2,000,000 distinct CDR3 sequences, roughly 50% seen once. This clonotype turned up a few times. Its antigen is not identified. The receptor was isolated from a woman aged 40 to 49 in good health. The sequencing input was blood. V is TRBV7-8 and J is TRBJ2-1; D gene uncertain. The CDR3 reads CASSPQVGPFGEQFF. CDR3 DNA sequence: TGTGCCAGCAGCCCCCAGGTCGGCCCTTTCGGTGAGCAGTTCTTC.